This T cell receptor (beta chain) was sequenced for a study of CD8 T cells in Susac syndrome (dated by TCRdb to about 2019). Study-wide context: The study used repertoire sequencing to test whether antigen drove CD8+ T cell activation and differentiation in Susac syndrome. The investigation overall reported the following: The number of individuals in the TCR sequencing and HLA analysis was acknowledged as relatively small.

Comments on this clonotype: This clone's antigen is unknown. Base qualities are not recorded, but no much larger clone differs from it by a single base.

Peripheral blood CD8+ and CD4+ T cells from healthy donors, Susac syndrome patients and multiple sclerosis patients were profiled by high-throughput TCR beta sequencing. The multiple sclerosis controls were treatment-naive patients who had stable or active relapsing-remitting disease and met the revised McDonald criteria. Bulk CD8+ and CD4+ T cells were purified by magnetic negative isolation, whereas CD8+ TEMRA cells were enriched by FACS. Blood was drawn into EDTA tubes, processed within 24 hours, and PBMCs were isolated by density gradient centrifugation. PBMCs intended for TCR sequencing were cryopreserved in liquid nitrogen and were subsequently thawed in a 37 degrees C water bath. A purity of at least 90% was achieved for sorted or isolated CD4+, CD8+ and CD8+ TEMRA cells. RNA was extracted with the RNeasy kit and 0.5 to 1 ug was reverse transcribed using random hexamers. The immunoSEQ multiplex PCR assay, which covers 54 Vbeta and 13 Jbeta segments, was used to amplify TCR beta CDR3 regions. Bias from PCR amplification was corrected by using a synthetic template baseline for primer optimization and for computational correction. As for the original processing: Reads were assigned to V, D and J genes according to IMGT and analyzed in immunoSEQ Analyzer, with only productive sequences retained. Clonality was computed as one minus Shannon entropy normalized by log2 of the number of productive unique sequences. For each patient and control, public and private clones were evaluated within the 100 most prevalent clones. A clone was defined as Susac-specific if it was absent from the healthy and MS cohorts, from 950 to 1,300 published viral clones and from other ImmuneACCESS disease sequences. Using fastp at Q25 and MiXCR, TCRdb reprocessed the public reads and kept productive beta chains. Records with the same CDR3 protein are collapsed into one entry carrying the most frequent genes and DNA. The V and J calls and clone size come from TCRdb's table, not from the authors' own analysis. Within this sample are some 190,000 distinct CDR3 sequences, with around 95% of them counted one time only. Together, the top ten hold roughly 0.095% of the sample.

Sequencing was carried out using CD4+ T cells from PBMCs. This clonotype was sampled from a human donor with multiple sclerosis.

Read as DNA, the sequence is TGTGCCGCCCGCTGGGGGGCTAACACTGAAGCTTTCTTT. This sequence encodes CAARWGANTEAFF. The chain employs TRBV6-1 and TRBJ1-1; possibly the D gene is TRBD1, per 6 matching bases. Its CDR3 holds 13 amino acids, cysteine through phenylalanine. The read is trimmed to its CDR3 DNA, 39 bases read in frame from base 1. The germline V gene encodes CDR1 MNHNS and CDR2 SASEGT. V and J are truncated by 11 bases and 2 bases respectively, leaving an intervening sequence of 15 bases.